The TCR beta chain described here comes from a study of blood T cell repertoires in COVID-19. Study information: Some COVID-19 samples were acute and others convalescent; all came from the United States, Italy and Spain.

CDR3 length equals 17 residues. Trimming removed 5 bases from V and 3 bases from J; junction bases left unmatched: 13. Per the germline V gene, CDR1 is SGHVS and CDR2 is FQNEAQ. Assay used: immunoSEQ multiplex PCR; TCRdb lists only in-frame clones, some missing. The sample contains approximately 18,000 clones, 80% to 90% of which appear only once. This clone is medium-sized in the sample. The specimen sequenced was peripheral blood. This sequence originates from a human donor with active COVID-19. The donor label of this sample is uncertain. The chain joins TRBV7-8 to TRBJ1-5; 7 bases are shared with TRBD1. CDR3 DNA sequence: TGTGCCAGCAGCCCTGAAGCGACAGGGTTTTTCAATCAGCCCCAGCATTTT. Its protein product is CASSPEATGFFNQPQHF.